These T cell receptor beta chains were read from a single sample in a study of cytomegalovirus exposure and HLA in healthy donors. Only in-frame clones appear in the TCRdb table, and some are missing; sequencing was by immunoSEQ multiplex PCR. Of about 250,000 clones in the sample, roughly two thirds are singletons; the top ten hold under 2.5%. Material for sequencing was PBMCs. These receptors were collected from a female donor in good health and CMV-seronegative. Both conserved end residues are part of each CDR3. Each record gives: J gene, V gene, clone size, D gene, CDR3 DNA, CDR3 protein. D genes are given only for firm matches. For some rows the clone size is stated as once, few or many, or as a class when expanded; others skip it.

J gene: TRBJ2-5
V gene: TRBV4-1
clone size: -
D gene: -
CDR3 DNA: TGCGCCAGCAGCCAACGCCTATCAGAGACCCAGTACTTC
CDR3 protein: CASSQRLSETQYF

J gene: TRBJ2-5
V gene: TRBV5-6
clone size: -
D gene: -
CDR3 DNA: TGTGCCAGCAGCCTACCTCAGGGACAAGAGACCCAGTACTTC
CDR3 protein: CASSLPQGQETQYF

J gene: TRBJ2-2
V gene: TRBV10-2
clone size: -
D gene: TRBD2
CDR3 DNA: TGCGCCAGCAGTGGACGACTAGCGGGAGTGGCCGGGGAGCTGTTTTTT
CDR3 protein: CASSGRLAGVAGELFF

J gene: TRBJ1-6
V gene: TRBV2
clone size: few
D gene: -
CDR3 DNA: TGTGCCAGCAACGACCAGGGTCTCAATAATTCACCCCTCCACTTT
CDR3 protein: CASNDQGLNNSPLHF

J gene: TRBJ1-5
V gene: TRBV30
clone size: -
D gene: TRBD1
CDR3 DNA: TGTGCCTGGAGTGTACCGGGACAGTCCAATCAGCCCCAGCATTTT
CDR3 protein: CAWSVPGQSNQPQHF

J gene: TRBJ2-5
V gene: TRBV5-1
clone size: -
D gene: TRBD2
CDR3 DNA: TGCGCCAGCAGCAAAGCGGGAGTACAAGAGACCCAGTACTTC
CDR3 protein: CASSKAGVQETQYF

J gene: TRBJ1-1
V gene: TRBV30
clone size: -
D gene: -
CDR3 DNA: TGTGCCTGGAGCCTTGGAGTGAACACTGAAGCTTTCTTT
CDR3 protein: CAWSLGVNTEAFF

J gene: TRBJ1-3
V gene: TRBV19
clone size: few
D gene: TRBD1
CDR3 DNA: TGTGCCACCACAGGGGATTTTGGAAACACCATATATTTT
CDR3 protein: CATTGDFGNTIYF

J gene: TRBJ2-7
V gene: TRBV2
clone size: few
D gene: -
CDR3 DNA: TGTGCCAGCAGTCTTGACAGTGTCTCCTACGAGCAGTACTTC
CDR3 protein: CASSLDSVSYEQYF

J gene: TRBJ2-7
V gene: TRBV10-2
clone size: -
D gene: -
CDR3 DNA: TGCGCCAGCAGGGCCGGAGCCTACGAGCAGTACTTC
CDR3 protein: CASRAGAYEQYF

J gene: TRBJ2-2
V gene: TRBV25-1
clone size: -
D gene: TRBD2
CDR3 DNA: TGTGCCAGCAGTGGGGGACTAGCGGCCTACACCGGGGAGCTGTTTTTT
CDR3 protein: CASSGGLAAYTGELFF

J gene: TRBJ2-3
V gene: TRBV2
clone size: -
D gene: TRBD1
CDR3 DNA: TGTGCCAGAGATCTGGGACAGAAGTTAGATACGCAGTATTTT
CDR3 protein: CARDLGQKLDTQYF

J gene: TRBJ1-2
V gene: TRBV14
clone size: -
D gene: -
CDR3 DNA: TGTGCCAGCAGCCCTTTCACGGGGGGCGGCTATGGCTACACCTTC
CDR3 protein: CASSPFTGGGYGYTF

J gene: TRBJ1-1
V gene: TRBV4-2
clone size: -
D gene: -
CDR3 DNA: TGTGCCAGCAGCCAAGATAGAGGGAACACTGAAGCTTTCTTT
CDR3 protein: CASSQDRGNTEAFF

J gene: TRBJ2-2
V gene: TRBV11-3
clone size: -
D gene: -
CDR3 DNA: TGTGCCAGCAGCTTAGGGGGAGGCACCGGGGAGCTGTTTTTT
CDR3 protein: CASSLGGGTGELFF

J gene: TRBJ1-1
V gene: TRBV6-1
clone size: -
D gene: TRBD1
CDR3 DNA: TGTGCCAGCAGTGCCGGGGACAGGGAGGTTGTTGAAGCTTTCTTT
CDR3 protein: CASSAGDREVVEAFF

J gene: TRBJ2-7
V gene: TRBV7-9
clone size: -
D gene: -
CDR3 DNA: TGTTCCAGCAGCTCCCTAAACTACGAGCAGTACTTC
CDR3 protein: CSSSSLNYEQYF

J gene: TRBJ2-1
V gene: TRBV6-5
clone size: -
D gene: TRBD1
CDR3 DNA: TGTGCCAGCAGGAGGGACAGGGGAGGCAATGAGCAGTTCTTC
CDR3 protein: CASRRDRGGNEQFF

J gene: TRBJ1-2
V gene: TRBV5-1
clone size: -
D gene: -
CDR3 DNA: TGCGCCAGCAGCTTGGGGGCTGATGGCTACACCTTC
CDR3 protein: CASSLGADGYTF

J gene: TRBJ1-2
V gene: TRBV10-3
clone size: few
D gene: -
CDR3 DNA: TGTGCCATCAGTGAGTCGCAAAGCTCTGTCGTCTACACCTTC
CDR3 protein: CAISESQSSVVYTF

J gene: TRBJ2-7
V gene: TRBV5-4
clone size: -
D gene: TRBD2
CDR3 DNA: TGTGCCAGCACAAATAGCGGGAGGGCCTTCGAGCAGTACTTC
CDR3 protein: CASTNSGRAFEQYF

J gene: TRBJ2-4
V gene: TRBV6-6
clone size: -
D gene: -
CDR3 DNA: TGTGCCAGCGGGAGGGATGGGGGGCCGGAAAACATTCAGTACTTC
CDR3 protein: CASGRDGGPENIQYF